One sample yielded the 27 T cell receptor beta chains listed below, sequenced in a study of chronic HIV infection and antiretroviral therapy. TCRdb passed the 5' RACE reads through MiXCR, listing each CDR3 protein once. The repertoire has 45,000 to 60,000 distinct CDR3 sequences, about 20% of them found once; the top ten carry 2.8%. The sample was peripheral blood. The receptors come from an adult who had HIV and had not received antiretroviral therapy, or was an uninfected healthy control (not recorded which).

V is TRBV11-2 and J is TRBJ2-1; no clear D. The CDR3 covers 14 residues. Germline V gene lookup returns CDR1 SGHAT and CDR2 FQNNGV. V was clipped by 4 bases and J by 4 bases, with 11 bases between them. The CDR3 here is CASSSASSYNEQFF. The CDR3, as DNA: TGTGCCAGCAGCTCCGCTAGTTCATACAATGAGCAGTTCTTC.

This chain connects TRBV28 to TRBJ1-2; the D is unclear. The V gene's germline CDR1 is MDHEN and CDR2 SYDVKM. The germline V and J ends were trimmed by 1 base and 4 bases, with 10 bases remaining between them. The CDR3 is 14 residues long. CDR3 residues: CASSLFLGPYGYTF. CDR3 sequence (DNA): TGTGCCAGCAGTTTATTTCTAGGGCCCTATGGCTACACCTTC.

This clonotype has only a few counts. The chain joins TRBV4-1 to TRBJ2-7; perhaps TRBD1 as D (6 bases). V was shortened by 0 bases and J by 7 bases, with 19 bases between the two germline ends. The germline V gene encodes CDR1 MGHRA and CDR2 YSYEKL. The CDR3 has 16 amino acids. Here the CDR3 DNA reads TGCGCCAGCAGCCAAGATCTCTACAGGGCTGGTTTGGAGCAGTACTTC. As protein: CASSQDLYRAGLEQYF.

This clonotype was seen more than once but under ten times. V usage is TRBV4-2 and J usage is TRBJ2-4, with D perhaps TRBD1 or TRBD2 (6 bases each). The CDR3 loop spans 19 amino acids. CDR1 LGHNA and CDR2 YNFKEQ come from the germline V gene. Trimming cost V 4 bases and J 1 base, with 23 bases left between them. The CDR3 sequence is CASSRVGGKLVLAKNIQYF. CDR3 sequence (DNA): TGTGCCAGCAGCCGTGTCGGGGGCAAACTAGTTTTGGCCAAAAACATTCAGTACTTC.

This chain's CDR3 is CSVEPHQTPYGYTF. DNA for the CDR3: TGCAGCGTTGAACCACATCAGACCCCATATGGCTACACCTTC. V gene TRBV29-1 combines with J gene TRBJ1-2, with D unclear. Germline V gene data show CDR1 as SQVTM and CDR2 as ANQGSEA. The CDR3 has 14 residues. V was cut by 2 bases and J by 5 bases, with 15 bases left in between.

This clonotype has more than one count but fewer than ten. The gene calls are TRBV18 and TRBJ2-7, with 10 nucleotides matching TRBD1. V shed 2 bases and J 4 bases; nucleotides not matched to a gene: 2. In germline, CDR1 is KGHSH, CDR2 LQKENI. The CDR3 is made up of 14 amino acids. The CDR3 DNA follows: TGTGCCAGCTCACCAGGGGACAGGGGTTACGAGCAGTACTTC. Translated: CASSPGDRGYEQYF. Together with reference TRBV18 and TRBJ2-7, the CDR3 gives the full variable domain: NAGVMQNPRHLVRRRGQEARLRCSPMKGHSHVYWYRQLPEEGLKFMVYLQKENIIDESGMPKERFSAEFPKEGPSILRIQQVVRGDSAAYFCASSPGDRGYEQYFGPGTRLTVT.

This clonotype occurred many times. The V and J genes are TRBV5-6 and TRBJ2-7, with a possible D match to TRBD2 (5 bases). CDR3 length equals 11 residues. V was shortened by 4 bases and J by 4 bases, with 6 bases between the two germline ends. Germline values: CDR1 SGHDT, CDR2 YYEEEE. The CDR3 DNA sequence: TGTGCCAGCAGCCGCGGGTACGAGCAGTACTTC. Translating it yields CASSRGYEQYF.

The genes are TRBV29-1 and TRBJ2-7, with D unclear. The V gene's germline CDR1 is SQVTM and CDR2 ANQGSEA. CDR3 size: 11 residues. V was cut by 6 bases and J by 4 bases, with 10 bases left in between. The CDR3 nucleotides read TGCAGCGTGAGAGGACCTTACGAGCAGTACTTC. Protein sequence: CSVRGPYEQYF.

This sequence joins TRBV4-1 and TRBJ2-7; tentative D call: TRBD1 (5 bases). CDR1 is MGHRA and CDR2 is YSYEKL in the germline V gene. V was pared by 5 bases and J by 3 bases, with 11 bases between. The length of the CDR3 is 13 residues. This CDR3 reads CASSAQENYEQYF. CDR3 sequence (DNA): TGCGCCAGCAGCGCACAGGAGAACTACGAGCAGTACTTC.

There are a few counts of this clonotype. The J gene is TRBJ2-2, the V gene TRBV7-2; D is undetermined. In germline, CDR1 is SGHTA, CDR2 FQGNSA. This CDR3 region has 12 residues. Trimming cost V 2 bases and J 8 bases, with 6 bases left between them. This CDR3 is CASSLRIGELFF. CDR3 DNA sequence: TGTGCCAGCAGCTTACGGATTGGGGAGCTGTTTTTT.

This chain joins TRBV11-2 and TRBJ2-1; 7 nucleotides line up with TRBD1. V shed 4 bases, J shed 0 bases, and the junction held 6 bases outside the gene matches. In germline, CDR1 is SGHAT, CDR2 FQNNGV. The CDR3 length is 16 residues. The CDR3 spells CASSSLTGSSYNEQFF. CDR3 DNA: TGTGCCAGCAGCTCTCTGACAGGGAGCTCCTACAATGAGCAGTTCTTC.

The CDR3: CASSLYSDLYEQYF. For the CDR3, the DNA is TGTGCCAGCAGCTTATATTCGGATCTCTACGAGCAGTACTTC. V gene TRBV11-1 combines with J gene TRBJ2-7, with D unresolved. V was clipped by 2 bases and J by 3 bases, with 11 bases between them. The CDR3 runs to 14 residues. Germline CDR1 SGHAT, CDR2 FQDESV (reference sequence).

The V call is TRBV6-1, the J call TRBJ1-5; 11 bases are a match to TRBD1. V shed 3 bases, J shed 3 bases, and the junction held 7 bases outside the gene matches. The germline CDR1 and CDR2 sequences are MNHNS and SASEGT. This CDR3 is built from 17 residues. The CDR3 DNA reads as TGTGCCAGCAGTGAGAGGGGACAGGGGGTTTCCAATCAGCCCCAGCATTTT. Translated: CASSERGQGVSNQPQHF.

CDR3 amino acids: CASSQAELVTSYEQYF. CDR3 nucleotide sequence: TGCGCCAGCAGCCAAGCTGAACTAGTAACATCCTACGAGCAGTACTTC. The chain uses TRBV4-1 and TRBJ2-7; D might be TRBD2 (5 bases). CDR3 length equals 16 residues. Germline assignment: CDR1 MGHRA and CDR2 YSYEKL. Trimming took off 1 base at V and 1 base at J, with 14 bases between the two ends.

This clonotype was counted between two and nine times. The chain's CDR3 is CASSLRGGSTDTQYF. CDR3 coding DNA: TGTGCCAGCAGTTTAAGGGGGGGTAGCACAGATACGCAGTATTTT. This chain joins TRBV28 and TRBJ2-3; tentatively, D is TRBD2 (7 bases). The germline gives CDR1 MDHEN, CDR2 SYDVKM. V lost 2 bases, J lost 0 bases, and 9 bases lay in between. The CDR3 is 15 residues long.

This clonotype was found a few times. The CDR3 is CSARSSPTGELFF. Here the CDR3 DNA reads TGCAGTGCTAGGAGTTCGCCCACCGGGGAGCTGTTTTTT. The V gene is TRBV20-1, the J gene TRBJ2-2; D uncertain. Trimming stripped 3 bases from V and 4 bases from J, with 9 bases between. CDR3 length: 13 amino acids. Germline V gives CDR1 DFQATT, CDR2 SNEGSKA (reference sequence).

This clonotype was seen a handful of times. CDR3 sequence reads: CASSLYGGTGELFF. The DNA of the CDR3 is TGTGCCAGCAGTTTATACGGGGGGACCGGGGAGCTGTTTTTT. The chain has TRBV27 and TRBJ2-2; 7 bases line up with TRBD2. This CDR3 is 14 amino acids long. V trimming: 1 base; J trimming: 5 bases; junction bases outside the gene matches: 1. Germline V gives CDR1 MNHEY, CDR2 SMNVEV (reference sequence).

This chain links TRBV28 with TRBJ1-3; 11 positions agree with TRBD1. V was pared by 5 bases and J by 2 bases, with 5 bases of the junction left unmatched. The CDR3 runs to 16 residues. Per the germline V gene, CDR1 is MDHEN and CDR2 is SYDVKM. CDR3 region: CASSRTGGITGNTIYF. CDR3 coding DNA: TGTGCCAGCAGTCGGACAGGGGGCATAACTGGAAACACCATATATTTT.

This clonotype is medium-sized. The chain links TRBV18 to TRBJ2-3; 11 bases are a match to TRBD2. Trimming cost V 6 bases and J 1 base; bases outside gene matches: 0. The germline V gene encodes CDR1 KGHSH and CDR2 LQKENI. The CDR3 consists of 14 residues. This CDR3 is CASSGLAGTDTQYF. DNA of the CDR3: TGTGCCAGCTCGGGACTAGCGGGCACAGATACGCAGTATTTT.

The chain couples TRBV4-1 to TRBJ2-4; TRBD2 agrees at 7 bases. Trimming took 4 bases from V and 4 from J; bases not matched to a gene: 7. The CDR3 spans 15 residues. Germline V gene lookup returns CDR1 MGHRA and CDR2 YSYEKL. This CDR3 is CASSLRGLPKNIQYF. For the CDR3, the DNA is TGCGCCAGCAGCCTAAGGGGACTACCAAAAAACATTCAGTACTTC.

In this sample, this clonotype turned up a few times. This chain links TRBV29-1 with TRBJ2-1; D is possibly TRBD1 (5 bases). This CDR3 is built from 12 residues. The V and J ends lost 4 bases and 8 bases respectively, with 12 bases between them. Germline V lookup: CDR1 SQVTM, CDR2 ANQGSEA. The CDR3, as DNA: TGCAGCGTTGGGGGCAGGTGGGATGAGCAGTTCTTC. It encodes CSVGGRWDEQFF.

The J gene is TRBJ2-6, the V gene TRBV28; 7 nucleotides agree with TRBD1. The V segment lost 5 bases and the J segment 2 bases; nucleotides outside the gene matches: 3. CDR1 and CDR2 from the germline V gene are MDHEN and SYDVKM. This CDR3 is 15 amino acids long. The CDR3 region is CASSRDRAGANVLTF. DNA of the CDR3: TGTGCCAGCAGTCGAGACAGGGCTGGGGCCAACGTCCTGACTTTC.

V is TRBV2 and J is TRBJ1-2; D gene uncertain. Per the germline V gene, CDR1 is SNHLY and CDR2 is FYNNEI. Trimming stripped 10 bases from V and 2 bases from J, with 11 bases between. This CDR3 has 12 amino acids. CDR3 in DNA: TGTGCCACAGAAGTCGCGAACTATGGCTACACCTTC. It yields the protein CATEVANYGYTF.

The rearrangement uses TRBV27 and TRBJ2-3; TRBD1 might be the D (6 bases). The germline V gene has CDR1 MNHEY and CDR2 SMNVEV (reference sequence). With 4 bases removed from V and 6 bases from J, the gap between germline ends came to 11 bases. The CDR3 loop spans 13 amino acids. The CDR3 coding sequence is TGTGCCAGCAGTTCGGACAGTTACGATACGCAGTATTTT. Protein sequence: CASSSDSYDTQYF.

This clonotype was picked up a small number of times. The genes are TRBV28 and TRBJ2-3; TRBD2 matches at 10 bases. The CDR3 length is 18 residues. The J segment lost 3 bases and the V segment lost 3 bases, leaving 12 bases of the junction unmatched. Germline V lookup: CDR1 MDHEN, CDR2 SYDVKM. The DNA for the CDR3 is TGTGCCAGCAGTTTCCAGGGGTTCAGCGGGAGGGCGACAGATACGCAGTATTTT. Translation gives CASSFQGFSGRATDTQYF.

The chain is built from TRBV10-3 and TRBJ2-1, with 9 nucleotides matching TRBD2. Germline CDR1 ENHRY, CDR2 SYGVKD. The CDR3 has 13 amino acids. Trimming removed 6 bases from V and 5 bases from J; junction bases left unmatched: 2. The CDR3 bases are TGTGCCATCAGGAGCGGGAGGAACAATGAGCAGTTCTTC. Translating gives CAIRSGRNNEQFF.

The chain has TRBV9 and TRBJ1-3, with D hard to call. The CDR3 loop spans 14 amino acids. Germline-derived CDR1 and CDR2 are SGDLS and YYNGEE. V lost 0 bases, J lost 7 bases, and 11 bases lay in between. CDR3 in amino acids: CASSVGVGMNTIYF. The CDR3 region has the DNA TGTGCCAGCAGCGTAGGTGTAGGGATGAACACCATATATTTT.